These 22 T cell receptor beta chains originate from one sample sequenced in a study of CD8+CD57+ T cells in acquired aplastic anemia. By flow cytometry, patients selected for sequencing had shown an expansion of CD8+CD57+ cells. Template material for TCR beta VDJ and CDR3 profiling consisted of genomic DNA. TCRdb reprocessed the reads via MiXCR and lists one record per CDR3 protein. The sample has roughly 290,000 distinct CDR3 sequences, roughly 61% seen once. Sample: sorted CD4+, CD8+, or CD8+CD57+ T cells (not recorded which) from PBMCs. All receptors derive from a human donor with aplastic anemia.

The rearrangement uses TRBV6-1 and TRBJ1-6, with 12 bases matching TRBD1. Trimming took 4 bases from V and 9 from J; bases not matched to a gene: 13. This CDR3 spans 18 amino acids. Germline V gene lookup returns CDR1 MNHNS and CDR2 SASEGT. For the CDR3, the DNA is TGTGCCAGCAGTGGCTATAGACCCGGGACAGGGGGCATTTCACCCCTCCACTTT. It yields the protein CASSGYRPGTGGISPLHF.

This clonotype appeared a few times. The genes are TRBV15 and TRBJ1-1, with a possible D match to TRBD1 (6 bases). The V gene's germline CDR1 is LNHNV and CDR2 YYDKDF (reference sequence). V was shortened by 1 base and J by 8 bases, with 8 bases between the two germline ends. CDR3 length: 12 amino acids. The CDR3 loop is CATSRGRGEAFF. DNA for the CDR3: TGTGCCACCAGCAGAGGGAGGGGGGAAGCTTTCTTT.

The gene calls are TRBV24-1 and TRBJ2-3; D gene uncertain. The CDR3 is made up of 10 amino acids. Germline V gives CDR1 KGHDR, CDR2 SFDVKD. Trimming removed 12 bases at V and 2 bases at J, with 5 bases between. The CDR3 sequence is CAGFTDTQYF. The CDR3 bases are TGTGCCGGCTTCACAGATACGCAGTATTTT.

This clonotype was counted a few times. This may be a read error, as it is one base from a much larger clone. The gene calls are TRBV19 and TRBJ2-4; the match to TRBD1 covers 10 bases. CDR1 LNHDA and CDR2 SQIVND come from the germline V gene (reference sequence). The CDR3 runs to 15 residues. CDR3 sequence (DNA): TGTGCCAATAGTCCGGGACAGGGGGCCAAAAACATTCAGTACTTC. It specifies CANSPGQGAKNIQYF.

This CDR3 is CASSPTSDYGYTF. CDR3 bases: TGTGCCAGCAGCCCCACGTCGGACTATGGCTACACCTTC. The chain carries TRBV11-2 and TRBJ1-2; D ambiguous. CDR1 is SGHAT, CDR2 FQNNGV, per germline. V was clipped by 5 bases and J by 3 bases, with 10 bases between them. The CDR3 is made up of 13 amino acids.

The chain combines TRBV20-1 with TRBJ1-6, with TRBD1 matching 7 bases. The CDR3 runs to 17 residues. CDR1 and CDR2 from the germline V gene are DFQATT and SNEGSKA (reference sequence). Unmatched junction bases numbered 11, after V lost 5 bases and J lost 1 base. The chain's CDR3 is CSARDAGGKSYNSPLHF. As DNA, the CDR3 is TGCAGTGCTCGGGACGCAGGGGGGAAGTCCTATAATTCACCCCTCCACTTT.

The chain carries TRBV5-8 and TRBJ2-7; D is perhaps TRBD1 (5 bases). Germline CDR1 is SGHTS and CDR2 is YDEGEE. The CDR3 has 13 residues. V dropped 4 bases and J dropped 6 bases, with 14 bases sitting between them. CDR3 loop: CASSQGLFTEQYF. CDR3 DNA: TGTGCCAGCAGCCAGGGTTTATTTACCGAGCAGTACTTC.

This clonotype was picked up many times. The gene calls are TRBV3-1 and TRBJ2-5; 14 bases align to TRBD2. V dropped 4 bases and J dropped 0; count of bases not matched to a gene: 7. CDR1 and CDR2 (germline): LGHDT, YNNKEL (reference sequence). This CDR3 has 18 residues. CDR3 sequence: CASSRRLAGGLYQETQYF. CDR3 DNA: TGTGCCAGCAGCCGTCGACTAGCGGGGGGGCTCTACCAAGAGACCCAGTACTTC.

Points on this clonotype: A read error may account for a junction end that differs from germline. The rearrangement uses TRBV20-1 and TRBJ1-6, with TRBD1 as a possible D gene (6 bases). CDR3 length: 13 residues. Germline V CDR1 and CDR2: DFQATT, SNEGSKA (reference sequence). CDR3 region: CSARAQGKSPLRF. CDR3 bases: TGCAGTGCTCGGGCCCAGGGGAAATCACCCCTCCGCTTT.

This chain connects TRBV10-2 to TRBJ2-3, with D perhaps TRBD2 (6 bases). The germline V gene has CDR1 WSHSY and CDR2 SAAADI. The ends were cut back, 2 bases at V and 9 bases at J, with 12 bases in the middle. The length of the CDR3 is 13 residues. The DNA of the CDR3 is TGCGCCAGCAGTGAGACCTCCCGGGGGACGCAGTATTTT. As protein: CASSETSRGTQYF.

This clonotype has more than one count but fewer than ten. The chain has TRBV20-1 and TRBJ1-6, with TRBD1 identical over 10 bases. V was pared by 2 bases and J by 9 bases, with 4 bases of the junction left unmatched. The germline CDR1 and CDR2 sequences are DFQATT and SNEGSKA (reference sequence). This CDR3 is 14 amino acids long. CDR3 in DNA: TGCAGTGCTAGACTGGGACAGGGGTTTTCACCCCTCCACTTT. Amino acid sequence: CSARLGQGFSPLHF.

This clonotype was observed a few times. The chain employs TRBV10-3 and TRBJ1-6; 7 nucleotides align to TRBD1. The CDR3 covers 13 residues. The V and J ends lost 10 bases and 8 bases, in that order; junction bases with no gene match: 8. Per germline, CDR1 ENHRY and CDR2 SYGVKD. The CDR3 here is CATRQGSDSPLHF. In nucleotides, the CDR3 is TGTGCCACCCGACAGGGTTCTGATTCACCCCTCCACTTT.

The chain recombines TRBV12-3 or TRBV12-4 with TRBJ2-1; no definite D call. Trimming stripped 2 bases from V and 6 bases from J, with 8 bases between. CDR3 size: 13 residues. CDR3: CASSLIEGNEQFF. CDR3 bases: TGTGCCAGCAGTTTAATCGAAGGCAATGAGCAGTTCTTC.

CDR3 sequence (DNA): TGCAGTGCTAGGCCAGCGGGACAGGGTTCCTATAATTCACCCCTCCACTTT. Protein sequence: CSARPAGQGSYNSPLHF. The chain is built from TRBV20-1 and TRBJ1-6, with 9 bases identical to TRBD1. The germline V gene encodes CDR1 DFQATT and CDR2 SNEGSKA (reference sequence). The CDR3 spans 17 residues. Trimming cost V 3 bases and J 1 base; bases outside gene matches: 7.

This chain joins TRBV5-1 and TRBJ1-4; D is uncertain. The V gene lost 0 bases and the J gene lost 4 bases, with 7 bases spanning the gap. CDR1 SGHRS and CDR2 YFSETQ come from the germline V gene. The CDR3 length is 14 residues. CDR3: CASSLGRLNEKLFF. CDR3 nucleotides: TGCGCCAGCAGCTTGGGACGGCTTAATGAAAAACTGTTTTTT.

The V gene is TRBV24-1, the J gene TRBJ2-1, with TRBD2 matching 9 bases. The CDR3 has 20 amino acids. The germline CDR1 and CDR2 sequences are KGHDR and SFDVKD. V shed 4 bases, J shed 2 bases, and the junction held 17 bases outside the gene matches. CDR3 DNA: TGTGCCACCAGTGACCCCGGGCAACGTAGCGGGAGTTGGCCCTACAATGAGCAGTTCTTC. As protein: CATSDPGQRSGSWPYNEQFF.

Written as DNA, the CDR3 is TGTGCCACAACGGGGACAGTTGACACTGAAAAACTGTTTTTT. Amino acid sequence: CATTGTVDTEKLFF. The chain uses TRBV10-3 and TRBJ1-4; 7 nucleotides line up with TRBD1. The ends lost 10 bases at V and 7 bases at J; junction bases unmatched: 12. This CDR3 comprises 14 residues. Looked up from germline, CDR1 is ENHRY and CDR2 is SYGVKD.

The chain has TRBV2 and TRBJ2-3; TRBD2 matches at 7 bases. After removal of 0 bases from V and 2 bases from J, the junction contained 11 bases not matched to a gene. CDR3 size: 18 residues. Germline V CDR1 and CDR2: SNHLY, FYNNEI. The CDR3 here is CASSEALSPSGDTDTQYF. CDR3 nucleotide sequence: TGTGCCAGCAGTGAAGCGCTTTCTCCTAGCGGAGACACAGATACGCAGTATTTT.

The chain recombines TRBV29-1 with TRBJ1-2; the D is unclear. The V end was cut by 7 bases, the J end by 2 bases, with 20 bases between. Germline assignment: CDR1 SQVTM and CDR2 ANQGSEA. The CDR3 has 15 residues. The CDR3 protein is CSAGPNWSGNYGYTF. The CDR3, as DNA: TGCAGCGCAGGCCCCAACTGGTCGGGGAACTATGGCTACACCTTC.

This clonotype was observed many times. The chain has TRBV5-1 and TRBJ1-1; D is perhaps TRBD1 (5 bases). The CDR3 is made up of 12 amino acids. Germline loops: CDR1 SGHRS, CDR2 YFSETQ. V lost 4 bases and J lost 8, with 12 bases in between. The CDR3 is CASSPQGSEAFF. CDR3 DNA sequence: TGCGCCAGCAGCCCTCAGGGTTCCGAAGCTTTCTTT.

This clonotype has a count of ten or more. The genes are TRBV12-3 or TRBV12-4 and TRBJ2-6; TRBD1 matches at 9 bases. Trimming cost V 6 bases and J 6 bases; bases outside gene matches: 9. The CDR3 length is 16 residues. The CDR3: CASRPGQGLVANVLTF. The CDR3 nucleotides are TGTGCCAGCAGGCCAGGACAGGGGTTAGTGGCCAACGTCCTGACTTTC.

The rearrangement joins TRBV7-2 to TRBJ1-6, with D uncertain. Deletions cut 5 bases from V and 5 bases from J, with 4 bases between. This CDR3 has 12 amino acids. CDR1 and CDR2 from the germline V gene are SGHTA and FQGNSA. The CDR3 is CASSTNNSPLHF. CDR3 DNA: TGTGCCAGCAGCACGAATAATTCACCCCTCCACTTT.